The entry below gives a single TCR beta chain sequence along with its context. No antigen is known for it. These data come from a study of shared clonotypes between healthy human individuals. Method: immunoSEQ multiplex PCR; TCRdb's copy keeps in-frame clones and lacks some. The sample records about 2.2 million clones, around 93% being singletons. In germline, CDR1 is PRHDT, CDR2 FYEKMQ (reference sequence). The CDR3 contains 16 residues. Trimming cost V 5 bases and J 4 bases; bases outside gene matches: 7. Study observations and caveats: Clonotype sharing across a few donors was observed for 4% to 5.5% of naive CD4 clonotypes.

The naive CD8 subset, CD45RO-negative cells positively selected for CCR7, excluded terminally differentiated effector memory CD45RA+ cells. The chain has TRBV13 and TRBJ2-3, with 12 bases fitting TRBD2. This clonotype originated in a man aged 18-30 years in good health. Some clones in this sample may be carry-over from other donors' samples. Sequencing was done on a sample of naive CD8+ T cells from PBMCs. The CDR3 loop reads CASSPRLAGVADTQYF. DNA of the CDR3: TGTGCCAGCAGCCCCCGACTAGCGGGAGTGGCAGATACGCAGTATTTT.